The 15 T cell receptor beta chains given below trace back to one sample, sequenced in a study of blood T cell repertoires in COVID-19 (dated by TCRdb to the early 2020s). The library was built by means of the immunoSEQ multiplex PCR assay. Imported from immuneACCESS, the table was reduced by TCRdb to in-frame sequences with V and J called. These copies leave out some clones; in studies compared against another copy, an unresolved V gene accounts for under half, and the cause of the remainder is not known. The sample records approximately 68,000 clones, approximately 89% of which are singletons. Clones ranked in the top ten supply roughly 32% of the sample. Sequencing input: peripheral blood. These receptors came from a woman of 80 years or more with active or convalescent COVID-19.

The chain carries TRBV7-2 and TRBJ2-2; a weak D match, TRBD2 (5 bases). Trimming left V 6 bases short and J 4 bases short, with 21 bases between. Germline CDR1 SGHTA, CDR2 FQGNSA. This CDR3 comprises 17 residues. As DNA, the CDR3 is TGTGCCAGCAGTTTACGCCCCCGGGGTTACATCACCGGGGAGCTGTTTTTT. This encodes CASSLRPRGYITGELFF.

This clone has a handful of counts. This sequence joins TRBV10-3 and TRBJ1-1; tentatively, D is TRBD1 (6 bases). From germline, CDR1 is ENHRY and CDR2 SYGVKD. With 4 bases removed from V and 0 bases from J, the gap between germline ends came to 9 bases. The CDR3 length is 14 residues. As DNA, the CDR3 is TGTGCCATCAGTGTTGGACAGATGAACACTGAAGCTTTCTTT. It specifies CAISVGQMNTEAFF.

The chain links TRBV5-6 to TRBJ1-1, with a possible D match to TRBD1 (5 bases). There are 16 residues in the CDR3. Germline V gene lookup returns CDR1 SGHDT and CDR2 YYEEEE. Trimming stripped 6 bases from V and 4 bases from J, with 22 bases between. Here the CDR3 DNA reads TGTGCCAGCACCTTAAGGCGCAGGGTTTGGGGCACTGAAGCTTTCTTT. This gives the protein CASTLRRRVWGTEAFF. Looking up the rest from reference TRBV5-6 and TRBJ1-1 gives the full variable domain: DAGVTQSPTHLIKTRGQQVTLRCSPKSGHDTVSWYQQALGQGPQFIFQYYEEEERQRGNFPDRFSGHQFPNYSSELNVNALLLGDSALYLCASTLRRRVWGTEAFFGQGTRLTVV.

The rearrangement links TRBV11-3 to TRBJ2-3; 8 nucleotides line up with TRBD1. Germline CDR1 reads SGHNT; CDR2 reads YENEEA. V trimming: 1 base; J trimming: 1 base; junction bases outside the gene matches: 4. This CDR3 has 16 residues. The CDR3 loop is CASSLARGLGTDTQYF. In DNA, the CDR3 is TGTGCCAGCAGCTTAGCCAGGGGGCTTGGCACAGATACGCAGTATTTT. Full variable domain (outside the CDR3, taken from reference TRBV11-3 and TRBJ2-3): EAGVVQSPRYKIIEKKQPVAFWCNPISGHNTLYWYLQNLGQGPELLIRYENEEAVDDSQLPKDRFSAERLKGVDSTLKIQPAELGDSAVYLCASSLARGLGTDTQYFGPGTRLTVL.

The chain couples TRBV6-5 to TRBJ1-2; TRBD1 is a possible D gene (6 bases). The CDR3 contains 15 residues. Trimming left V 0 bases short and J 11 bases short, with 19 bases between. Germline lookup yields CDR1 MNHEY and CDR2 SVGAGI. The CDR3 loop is CASSYSYIERGTYTF. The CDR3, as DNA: TGTGCCAGCAGTTACTCGTATATTGAGCGGGGGACATACACCTTC.

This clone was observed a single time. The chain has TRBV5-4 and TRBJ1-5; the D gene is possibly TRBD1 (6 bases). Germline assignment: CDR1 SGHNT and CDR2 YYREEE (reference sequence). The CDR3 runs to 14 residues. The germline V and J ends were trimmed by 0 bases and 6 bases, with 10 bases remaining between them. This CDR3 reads CASSLAGVGQPQHF. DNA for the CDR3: TGTGCCAGCAGCTTGGCAGGGGTGGGTCAGCCCCAGCATTTT.

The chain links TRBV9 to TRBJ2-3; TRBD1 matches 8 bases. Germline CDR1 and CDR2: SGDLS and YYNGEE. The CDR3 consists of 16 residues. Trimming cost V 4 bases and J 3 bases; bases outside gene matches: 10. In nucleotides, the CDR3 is TGTGCCAGCAGCACCGACAGGGGAAGGGGGACAGATACGCAGTATTTT. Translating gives CASSTDRGRGTDTQYF.

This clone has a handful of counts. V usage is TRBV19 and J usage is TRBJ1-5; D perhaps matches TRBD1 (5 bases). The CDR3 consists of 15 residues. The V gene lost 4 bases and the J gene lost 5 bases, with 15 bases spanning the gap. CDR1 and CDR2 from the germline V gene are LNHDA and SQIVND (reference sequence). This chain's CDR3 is CASSTLRRGYQPQHF. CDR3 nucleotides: TGTGCCAGTAGTACTTTGCGAAGGGGTTATCAGCCCCAGCATTTT.

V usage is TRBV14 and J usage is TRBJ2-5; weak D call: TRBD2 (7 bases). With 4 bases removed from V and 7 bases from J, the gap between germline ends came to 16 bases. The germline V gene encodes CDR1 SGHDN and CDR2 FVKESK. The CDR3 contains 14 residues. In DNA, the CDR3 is TGTGCCAGCAGCCTTCGGGGGGCCGACGGGACCCAGTACTTC. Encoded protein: CASSLRGADGTQYF.

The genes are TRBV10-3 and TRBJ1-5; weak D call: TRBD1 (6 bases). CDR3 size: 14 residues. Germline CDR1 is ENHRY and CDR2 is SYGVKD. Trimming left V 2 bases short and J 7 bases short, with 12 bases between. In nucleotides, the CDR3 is TGTGCCATCAGTGAGGGGAGGGGGGAGCAGCCCCAGCATTTT. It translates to CAISEGRGEQPQHF.

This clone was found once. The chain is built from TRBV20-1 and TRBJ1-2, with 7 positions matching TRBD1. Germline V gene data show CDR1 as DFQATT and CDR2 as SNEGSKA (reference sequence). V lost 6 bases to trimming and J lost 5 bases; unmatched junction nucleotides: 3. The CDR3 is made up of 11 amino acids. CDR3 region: CSALGQYGYTF. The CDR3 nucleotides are TGCAGTGCGCTGGGACAGTATGGCTACACCTTC.

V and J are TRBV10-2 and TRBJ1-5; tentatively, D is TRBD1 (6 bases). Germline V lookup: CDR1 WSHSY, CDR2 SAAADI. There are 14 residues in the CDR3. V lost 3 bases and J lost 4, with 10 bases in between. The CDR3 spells CASSDGTRNQPQHF. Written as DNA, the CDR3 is TGCGCCAGCAGTGATGGGACAAGGAATCAGCCCCAGCATTTT.

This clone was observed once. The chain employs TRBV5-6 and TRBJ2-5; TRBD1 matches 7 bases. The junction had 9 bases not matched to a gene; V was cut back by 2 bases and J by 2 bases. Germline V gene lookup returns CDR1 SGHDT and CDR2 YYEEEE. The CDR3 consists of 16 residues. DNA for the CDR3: TGTGCCAGCAGCTTACAGGGGATAAACCCTCAAGAGACCCAGTACTTC. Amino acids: CASSLQGINPQETQYF. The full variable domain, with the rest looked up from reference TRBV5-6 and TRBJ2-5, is DAGVTQSPTHLIKTRGQQVTLRCSPKSGHDTVSWYQQALGQGPQFIFQYYEEEERQRGNFPDRFSGHQFPNYSSELNVNALLLGDSALYLCASSLQGINPQETQYFGPGTRLLVL.

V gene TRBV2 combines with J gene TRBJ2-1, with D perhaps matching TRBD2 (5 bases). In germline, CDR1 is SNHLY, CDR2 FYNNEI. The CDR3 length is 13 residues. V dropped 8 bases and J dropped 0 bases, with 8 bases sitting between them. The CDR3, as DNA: TGTGCCAGCGGGAGATACTCCTACAATGAGCAGTTCTTC. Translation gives CASGRYSYNEQFF.

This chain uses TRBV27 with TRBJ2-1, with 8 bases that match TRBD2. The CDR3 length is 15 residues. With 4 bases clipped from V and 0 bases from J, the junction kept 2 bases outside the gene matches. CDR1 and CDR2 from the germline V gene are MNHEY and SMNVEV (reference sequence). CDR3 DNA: TGTGCCAGCAGTTCGGGAGGGCTCTCCTACAATGAGCAGTTCTTC. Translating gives CASSSGGLSYNEQFF.